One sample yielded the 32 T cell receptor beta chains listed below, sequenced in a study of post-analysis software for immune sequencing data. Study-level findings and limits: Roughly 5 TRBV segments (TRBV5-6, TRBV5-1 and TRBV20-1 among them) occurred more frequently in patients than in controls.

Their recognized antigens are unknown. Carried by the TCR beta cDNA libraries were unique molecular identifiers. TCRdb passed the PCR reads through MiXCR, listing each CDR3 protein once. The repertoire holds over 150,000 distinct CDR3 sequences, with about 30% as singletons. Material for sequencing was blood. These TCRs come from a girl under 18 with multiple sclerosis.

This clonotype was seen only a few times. In DNA, the CDR3 is TGTGCCAGCAGCCAAGATACGGGACAGGGGGCTAGCGAAGCTTTCTTT. Encoded protein: CASSQDTGQGASEAFF. The genes are TRBV4-2 and TRBJ1-1; 12 bases agree with TRBD1. CDR1 and CDR2 (germline): LGHNA, YNFKEQ. This CDR3 has 16 amino acids. V was pared by 0 bases and J by 8 bases, with 7 bases of the junction left unmatched.

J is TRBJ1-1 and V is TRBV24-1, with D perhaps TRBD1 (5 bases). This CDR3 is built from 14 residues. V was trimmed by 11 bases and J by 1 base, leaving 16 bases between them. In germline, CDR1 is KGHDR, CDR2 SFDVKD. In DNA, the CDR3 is TGTGCCAGCATTCAGGGATTTACGAACACTGAAGCTTTCTTT. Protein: CASIQGFTNTEAFF.

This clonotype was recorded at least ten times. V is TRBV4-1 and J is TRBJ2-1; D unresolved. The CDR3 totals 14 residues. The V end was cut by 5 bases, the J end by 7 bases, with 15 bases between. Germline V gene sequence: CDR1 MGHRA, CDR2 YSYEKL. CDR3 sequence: CASSAVTLGNEQFF. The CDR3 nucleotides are TGCGCCAGCAGCGCGGTAACTCTAGGGAATGAGCAGTTCTTC.

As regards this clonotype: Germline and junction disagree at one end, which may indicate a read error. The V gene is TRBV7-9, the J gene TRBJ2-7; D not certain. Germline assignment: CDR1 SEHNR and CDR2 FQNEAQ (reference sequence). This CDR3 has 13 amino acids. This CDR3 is CTSSLSETYEQYF. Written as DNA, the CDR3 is TGTACCAGTTCGTTATCCGAAACCTACGAGCAGTACTTC. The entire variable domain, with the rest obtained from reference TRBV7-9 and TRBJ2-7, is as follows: DTGVSQNPRHKITKRGQNVTFRCDPISEHNRLYWYRQTLGQGPEFLTYFQNEAQLEKSRLLSDRFSAERPKGSFSTLEIQRTEQGDSAMYLCTSSLSETYEQYFGPGTRLTVT.

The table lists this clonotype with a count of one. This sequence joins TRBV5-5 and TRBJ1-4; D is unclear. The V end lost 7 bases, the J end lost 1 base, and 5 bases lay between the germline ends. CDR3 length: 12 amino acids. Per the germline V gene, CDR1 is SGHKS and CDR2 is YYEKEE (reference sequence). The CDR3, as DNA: TGTGCCAGCGGTCTAACTAATGAAAAACTGTTTTTT. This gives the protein CASGLTNEKLFF.

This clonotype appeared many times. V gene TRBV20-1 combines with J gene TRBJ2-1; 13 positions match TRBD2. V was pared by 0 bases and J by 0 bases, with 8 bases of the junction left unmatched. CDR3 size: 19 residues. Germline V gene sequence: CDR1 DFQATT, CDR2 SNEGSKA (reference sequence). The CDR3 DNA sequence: TGCAGTGCTAGAGATGTCCGACTAGCGGGAGGTATCTCCTACAATGAGCAGTTCTTC. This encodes CSARDVRLAGGISYNEQFF.

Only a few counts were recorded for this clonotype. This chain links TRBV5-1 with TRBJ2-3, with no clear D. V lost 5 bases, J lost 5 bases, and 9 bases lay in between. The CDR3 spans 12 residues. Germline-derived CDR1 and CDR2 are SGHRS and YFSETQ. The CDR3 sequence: CASSISKDTQYF. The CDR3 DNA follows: TGCGCCAGCAGTATATCCAAAGATACGCAGTATTTT.

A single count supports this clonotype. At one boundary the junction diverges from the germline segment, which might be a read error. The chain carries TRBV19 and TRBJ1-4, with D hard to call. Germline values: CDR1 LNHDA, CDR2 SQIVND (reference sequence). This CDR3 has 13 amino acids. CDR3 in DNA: TGTGCCAGTAGAGGGAAAACTTATGAAAAACTGTTTTTT. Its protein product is CASRGKTYEKLFF.

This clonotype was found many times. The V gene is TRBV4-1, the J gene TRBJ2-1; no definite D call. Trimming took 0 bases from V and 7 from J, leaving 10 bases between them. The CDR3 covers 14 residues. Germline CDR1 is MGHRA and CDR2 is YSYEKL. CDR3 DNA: TGCGCCAGCAGCCAAGATTCTTCGAGAAATGAGCAGTTCTTC. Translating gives CASSQDSSRNEQFF.

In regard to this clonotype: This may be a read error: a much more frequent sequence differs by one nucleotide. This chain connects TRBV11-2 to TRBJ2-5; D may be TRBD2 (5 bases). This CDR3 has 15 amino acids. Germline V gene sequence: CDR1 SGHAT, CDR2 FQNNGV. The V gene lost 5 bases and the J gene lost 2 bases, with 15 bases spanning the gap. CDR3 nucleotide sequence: TGTGCCAGCAGCCCTGGGCTAACGGGACAAGAGACCCAGTACTTC. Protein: CASSPGLTGQETQYF.

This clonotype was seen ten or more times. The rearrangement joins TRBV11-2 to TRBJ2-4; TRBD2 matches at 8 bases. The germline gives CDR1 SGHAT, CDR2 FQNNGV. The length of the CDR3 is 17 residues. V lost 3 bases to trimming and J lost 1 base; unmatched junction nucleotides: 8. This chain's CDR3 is CASSFLGGGWAKNIQYF. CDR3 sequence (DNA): TGTGCCAGCAGCTTCCTCGGGGGGGGTTGGGCCAAAAACATTCAGTACTTC.

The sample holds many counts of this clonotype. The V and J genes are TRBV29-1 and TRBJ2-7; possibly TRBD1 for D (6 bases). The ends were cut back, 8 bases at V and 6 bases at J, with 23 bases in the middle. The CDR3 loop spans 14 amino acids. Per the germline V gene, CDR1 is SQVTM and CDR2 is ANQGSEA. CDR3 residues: CSIRTASADSEQYF. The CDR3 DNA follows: TGCAGCATTAGGACAGCCTCAGCAGACAGCGAGCAGTACTTC.

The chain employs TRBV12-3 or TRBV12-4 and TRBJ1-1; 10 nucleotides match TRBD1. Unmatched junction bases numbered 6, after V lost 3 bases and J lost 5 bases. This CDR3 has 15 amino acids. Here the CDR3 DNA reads TGTGCCAGCAGTTTTCCGGGACAGGGGAGTACTGAAGCTTTCTTT. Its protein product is CASSFPGQGSTEAFF.

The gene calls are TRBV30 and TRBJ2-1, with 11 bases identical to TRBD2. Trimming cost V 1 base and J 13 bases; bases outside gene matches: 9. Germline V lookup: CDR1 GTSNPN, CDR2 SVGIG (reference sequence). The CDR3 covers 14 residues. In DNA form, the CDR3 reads TGTGCCTGGAGTGGAGGGACTAGCGGAGCCTTCCAGTTCTTC. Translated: CAWSGGTSGAFQFF. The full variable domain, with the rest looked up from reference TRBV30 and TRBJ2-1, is SQTIHQWPATLVQPVGSPLSLECTVEGTSNPNLYWYRQAAGRGLQLLFYSVGIGQISSEVPQNLSASRPQDRQFILSSKKLLLSDSGFYLCAWSGGTSGAFQFFGPGTRLTVL.

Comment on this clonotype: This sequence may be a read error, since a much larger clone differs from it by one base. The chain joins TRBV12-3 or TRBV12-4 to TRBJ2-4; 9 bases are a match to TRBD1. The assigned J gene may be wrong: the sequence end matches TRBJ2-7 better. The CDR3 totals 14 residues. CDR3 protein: CTSSLGTGPYEQYF. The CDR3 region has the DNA TGTACCAGCAGTTTGGGGACAGGGCCATACGAGCAGTACTTC.

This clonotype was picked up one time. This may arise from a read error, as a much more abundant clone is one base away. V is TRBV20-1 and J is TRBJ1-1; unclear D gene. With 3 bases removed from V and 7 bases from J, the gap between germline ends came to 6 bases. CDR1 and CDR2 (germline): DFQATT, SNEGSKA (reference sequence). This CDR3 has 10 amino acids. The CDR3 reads CSASGVEAFF. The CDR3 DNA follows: TGCAGTGCTAGTGGAGTTGAAGCTTTCTTT.

The CDR3 coding sequence is TGCAGTGCTAGTCGGACCGGGACTAGTACCTACGAGCAGTACTTC. This codes for CSASRTGTSTYEQYF. The rearrangement links TRBV20-1 to TRBJ2-7, with 8 bases matching TRBD2. The junction had 9 bases not matched to a gene; V was cut back by 3 bases and J by 2 bases. Germline V gene sequence: CDR1 DFQATT, CDR2 SNEGSKA (reference sequence). The CDR3 totals 15 residues.

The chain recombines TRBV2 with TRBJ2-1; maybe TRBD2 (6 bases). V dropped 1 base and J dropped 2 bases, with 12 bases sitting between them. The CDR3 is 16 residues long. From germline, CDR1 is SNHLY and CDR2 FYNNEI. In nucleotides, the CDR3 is TGTGCCAGCAGTGAAGAGGGAGGCAGAGCCTACAATGAGCAGTTCTTC. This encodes CASSEEGGRAYNEQFF.

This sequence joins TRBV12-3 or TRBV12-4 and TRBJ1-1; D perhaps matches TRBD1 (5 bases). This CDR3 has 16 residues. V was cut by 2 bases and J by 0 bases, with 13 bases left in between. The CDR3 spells CASSLRTSGVNTEAFF. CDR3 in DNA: TGTGCCAGCAGTTTACGGACATCCGGCGTGAACACTGAAGCTTTCTTT.

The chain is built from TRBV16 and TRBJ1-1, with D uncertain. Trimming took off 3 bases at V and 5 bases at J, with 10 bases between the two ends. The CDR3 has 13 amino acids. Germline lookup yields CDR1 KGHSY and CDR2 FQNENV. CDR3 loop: CASSHLPNTEAFF. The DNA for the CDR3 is TGTGCCAGCAGCCACCTCCCGAATACTGAAGCTTTCTTT.

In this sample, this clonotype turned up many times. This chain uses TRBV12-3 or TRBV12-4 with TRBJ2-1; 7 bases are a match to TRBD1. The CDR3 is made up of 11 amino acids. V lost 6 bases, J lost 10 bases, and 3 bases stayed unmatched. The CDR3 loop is CASSEQGEQFF. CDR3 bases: TGTGCCAGCAGCGAACAGGGGGAGCAGTTCTTC.

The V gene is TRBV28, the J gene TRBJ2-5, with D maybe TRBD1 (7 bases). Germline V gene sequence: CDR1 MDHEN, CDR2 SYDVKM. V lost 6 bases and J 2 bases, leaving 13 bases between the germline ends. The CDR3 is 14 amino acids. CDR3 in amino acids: CASSLGGQQETQYF. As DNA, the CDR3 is TGTGCCAGCAGCTTGGGGGGACAGCAAGAGACCCAGTACTTC.

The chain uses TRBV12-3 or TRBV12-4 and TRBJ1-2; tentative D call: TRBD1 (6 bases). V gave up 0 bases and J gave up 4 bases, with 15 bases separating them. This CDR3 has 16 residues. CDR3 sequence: CASSLARTERFYGYTF. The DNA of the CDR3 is TGTGCCAGCAGTTTAGCCCGGACAGAAAGGTTCTATGGCTACACCTTC.

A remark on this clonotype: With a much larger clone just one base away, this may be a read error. The CDR3 loop is CASSQGSLTRTHNEQYF. In nucleotides, the CDR3 is TGCGCCAGCAGTCAAGGGTCCCTGACTAGGACGCACAATGAGCAGTACTTC. The chain joins TRBV4-1 to TRBJ2-5; tentatively, D is TRBD2 (6 bases). CDR1 is MGHRA and CDR2 is YSYEKL in the germline V gene. The CDR3 has 17 residues.

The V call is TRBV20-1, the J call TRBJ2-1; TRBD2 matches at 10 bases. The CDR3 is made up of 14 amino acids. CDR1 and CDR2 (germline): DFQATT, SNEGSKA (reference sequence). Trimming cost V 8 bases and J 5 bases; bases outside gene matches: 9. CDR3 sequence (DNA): TGCAGTCCCTTAGCGGGAGGATCCCACAATGAGCAGTTCTTC. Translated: CSPLAGGSHNEQFF.

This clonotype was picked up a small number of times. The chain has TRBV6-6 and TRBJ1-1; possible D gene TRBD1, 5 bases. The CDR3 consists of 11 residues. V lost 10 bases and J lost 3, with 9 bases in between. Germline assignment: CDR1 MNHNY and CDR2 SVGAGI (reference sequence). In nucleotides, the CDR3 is TGTGCCACCGCGGGGGACACTGAAGCTTTCTTT. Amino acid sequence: CATAGDTEAFF.

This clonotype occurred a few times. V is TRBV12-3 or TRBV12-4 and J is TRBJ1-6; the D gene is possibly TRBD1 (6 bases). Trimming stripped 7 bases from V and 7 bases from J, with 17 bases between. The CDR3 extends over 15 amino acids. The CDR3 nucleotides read TGTGCCAGCACCCTAGGGTGGACAGAGAATTCACCCCTCCACTTT. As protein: CASTLGWTENSPLHF.

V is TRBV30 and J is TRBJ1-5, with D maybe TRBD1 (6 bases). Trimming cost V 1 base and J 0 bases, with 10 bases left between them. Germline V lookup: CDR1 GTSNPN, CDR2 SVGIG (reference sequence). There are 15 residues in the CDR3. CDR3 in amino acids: CAWSATGTSNQPQHF. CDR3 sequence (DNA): TGTGCCTGGAGTGCAACAGGGACTAGCAATCAGCCCCAGCATTTT.

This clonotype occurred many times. CDR3 region: CASSYGGLGYF. CDR3 sequence (DNA): TGTGCCAGCAGTTACGGGGGGTTGGGGTACTTC. V gene TRBV6-5 combines with J gene TRBJ2-4, with D possibly being TRBD2 (6 bases). Trimming pared 2 bases from V and 15 bases from J, leaving 11 bases between. This CDR3 has 11 residues. CDR1 is MNHEY and CDR2 is SVGAGI in the germline V gene.

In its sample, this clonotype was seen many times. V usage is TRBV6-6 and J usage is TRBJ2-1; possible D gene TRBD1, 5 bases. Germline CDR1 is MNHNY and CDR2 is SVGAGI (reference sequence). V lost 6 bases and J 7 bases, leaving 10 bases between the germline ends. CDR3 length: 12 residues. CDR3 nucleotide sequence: TGTGCCAGCAGGCAGAAGGGGAATGAGCAGTTCTTC. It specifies CASRQKGNEQFF.

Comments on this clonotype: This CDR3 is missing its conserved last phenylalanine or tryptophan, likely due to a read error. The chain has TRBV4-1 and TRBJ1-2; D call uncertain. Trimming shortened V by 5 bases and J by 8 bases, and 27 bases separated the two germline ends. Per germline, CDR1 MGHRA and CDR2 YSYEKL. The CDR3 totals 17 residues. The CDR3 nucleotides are TGCGCCAGCAGCTACGACGGGGAGGAGAAAGGAGAGGAGGGCTACACCTGC. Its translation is CASSYDGEEKGEEGYTC.

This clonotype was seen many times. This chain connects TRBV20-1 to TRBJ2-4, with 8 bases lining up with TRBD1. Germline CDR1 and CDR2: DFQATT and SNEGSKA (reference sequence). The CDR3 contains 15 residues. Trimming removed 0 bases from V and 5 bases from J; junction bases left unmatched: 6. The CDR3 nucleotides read TGCAGTGCTAGAGATTGGACAGGGATCCAAAACATTCAGTACTTC. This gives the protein CSARDWTGIQNIQYF.